The rows below give T cell receptor beta chains drawn from one sample of a study of naive and memory T cell subsets. In TCRdb, the UMI-ligation and nested PCR reads were re-called with MiXCR into one record per CDR3 protein. The sample carries about 85,000 distinct CDR3 sequences, around 13% recorded once. Specimen: central memory CD4+ T cells from blood. The receptors were gathered from a human donor in good health. Each CDR3 is given with its conserved first and last residue. A D gene is named only where the DNA matches it firmly. Size values are once, few and many counts, or a class for expanded clones, and some rows have none.

CDR3 DNA: TGTGCCAGCAGTTACGGAGGCAGGGTCGGGATCACTGAAGCTTTCTTT
CDR3 protein: CASSYGGRVGITEAFF
clone size: -
J gene: TRBJ1-1
V gene: TRBV6-5
D gene: -

CDR3 DNA: TGTGCCAGCACCCCGACCGACATTTCCTACGAGCAGTACTTC
CDR3 protein: CASTPTDISYEQYF
clone size: many
J gene: TRBJ2-7
V gene: TRBV25-1
D gene: -

CDR3 DNA: TGTGCCTCAAAGGGGAGCCCCACCTCCTACAATGAGCAGTTCTTC
CDR3 protein: CASKGSPTSYNEQFF
clone size: few
J gene: TRBJ2-1
V gene: TRBV5-4
D gene: -

CDR3 DNA: TGTGCCACCAGTGATCAGGGGCTTTCCTACAATGAGCAGTTCTTC
CDR3 protein: CATSDQGLSYNEQFF
clone size: few
J gene: TRBJ2-1
V gene: TRBV24-1
D gene: -

CDR3 DNA: TGTGCCAGCAGACGGGACAGAAAAAACATTCAGTACTTC
CDR3 protein: CASRRDRKNIQYF
clone size: many
J gene: TRBJ2-4
V gene: TRBV27
D gene: TRBD1

CDR3 DNA: TGTGCCACGTGCGAACAGGGGGCCCACAATGAGCAGTTCTTC
CDR3 protein: CATCEQGAHNEQFF
clone size: many
J gene: TRBJ2-1
V gene: TRBV10-3
D gene: TRBD1

CDR3 DNA: TGCAGTGCTAGAGATGGGAGTCGGGACAGGGTCTATGGCTACACCTTC
CDR3 protein: CSARDGSRDRVYGYTF
clone size: many
J gene: TRBJ1-2
V gene: TRBV20-1
D gene: TRBD1

CDR3 DNA: TGTGCCAGCAGCTTAGGGGGCAGGGGCACAACGGAAGGCTACACCTTC
CDR3 protein: CASSLGGRGTTEGYTF
clone size: -
J gene: TRBJ1-2
V gene: TRBV7-2
D gene: -

CDR3 DNA: TGTGCCAGCAGTGGGGAAGGGGGCAGCACAGATACGCAGTATTTT
CDR3 protein: CASSGEGGSTDTQYF
clone size: few
J gene: TRBJ2-3
V gene: TRBV6-2/TRBV6-3
D gene: TRBD1

CDR3 DNA: TGTGCCAGCAGCGTTAACAGGGTTGGAGAGCAGTACTTC
CDR3 protein: CASSVNRVGEQYF
clone size: -
J gene: TRBJ2-7
V gene: TRBV7-3
D gene: -

CDR3 DNA: TGTGCCAGTAGAACCGGGACAGTCAATCAGCCCCAGCATTTT
CDR3 protein: CASRTGTVNQPQHF
clone size: few
J gene: TRBJ1-5
V gene: TRBV19
D gene: TRBD1

CDR3 DNA: TGTGCCAGCAGCTTTACAGGGGAACTCTCTGGAAACACCATATATTTT
CDR3 protein: CASSFTGELSGNTIYF
clone size: many
J gene: TRBJ1-3
V gene: TRBV7-2
D gene: TRBD1

CDR3 DNA: TGTGCCAGCGGTCTCAATCAGCCCCAGCATTTT
CDR3 protein: CASGLNQPQHF
clone size: -
J gene: TRBJ1-5
V gene: TRBV6-6
D gene: -

CDR3 DNA: TGCAGTGCTAGCCGGGACAGGGGGTCTGAAGCTTTCTTT
CDR3 protein: CSASRDRGSEAFF
clone size: -
J gene: TRBJ1-1
V gene: TRBV20-1
D gene: TRBD1

CDR3 DNA: TGCGCCAGCAGCCAGGAATTTACACTGGAAAACATTCAGTACTTC
CDR3 protein: CASSQEFTLENIQYF
clone size: -
J gene: TRBJ2-4
V gene: TRBV4-1
D gene: -

CDR3 DNA: TGTGCCAGCAGCCAGAGTGACCCCGATGGCTACACCTTC
CDR3 protein: CASSQSDPDGYTF
clone size: many
J gene: TRBJ1-2
V gene: TRBV3-1
D gene: -

CDR3 DNA: TGTGCCAGTACTAGTGGCGCGTATCGTGAGCAGTTCTTC
CDR3 protein: CASTSGAYREQFF
clone size: many
J gene: TRBJ2-1
V gene: TRBV19
D gene: -

CDR3 DNA: TGTGCCAGCAGCTTAAAAGAGCGGGAGAGGCTAGAGACCCAGTACTTC
CDR3 protein: CASSLKERERLETQYF
clone size: -
J gene: TRBJ2-5
V gene: TRBV7-2
D gene: TRBD2

CDR3 DNA: TGTGCCAGCAGCATTCGGGACAGGGGAGTTGATGAGCAGTTCTTC
CDR3 protein: CASSIRDRGVDEQFF
clone size: few
J gene: TRBJ2-1
V gene: TRBV21-1
D gene: -

CDR3 DNA: TGTGCCAGCAGCCAAGATCTTGCGGGGACCCAGTACTTC
CDR3 protein: CASSQDLAGTQYF
clone size: few
J gene: TRBJ2-5
V gene: TRBV14
D gene: -

CDR3 DNA: TGTGCCAGCTCACCAGCGGAATACGAGCAGTACTTC
CDR3 protein: CASSPAEYEQYF
clone size: few
J gene: TRBJ2-7
V gene: TRBV18
D gene: -

CDR3 DNA: TGTGCCACCAGCAGTAGGGGGGAGTATTCACCCCTCCACTTT
CDR3 protein: CATSSRGEYSPLHF
clone size: -
J gene: TRBJ1-6
V gene: TRBV15
D gene: -

CDR3 DNA: TGTGCCAGCAGTCGGGACGAGGGAGATACGCAGTATTTT
CDR3 protein: CASSRDEGDTQYF
clone size: -
J gene: TRBJ2-3
V gene: TRBV2
D gene: -

CDR3 DNA: TGTGCCAGGAGGGGTTTGCCCTCGGGGACTATGAACACTGAAGCTTTCTTT
CDR3 protein: CARRGLPSGTMNTEAFF
clone size: -
J gene: TRBJ1-1
V gene: TRBV6-2/TRBV6-3
D gene: -

CDR3 DNA: TGTGCCAGCAGCTCACAGCCGAACACCGGGGAGCTGTTTTTT
CDR3 protein: CASSSQPNTGELFF
clone size: -
J gene: TRBJ2-2
V gene: TRBV11-2
D gene: -

CDR3 DNA: TGTGCCAGCAGTATCGGACAGAGCTCCTACGAGCAGTACTTC
CDR3 protein: CASSIGQSSYEQYF
clone size: -
J gene: TRBJ2-7
V gene: TRBV12-3/TRBV12-4
D gene: -

CDR3 DNA: TGCAGTGCTAGCTCAATACTAGCGGGAGGCTCCTACGAGCAGTACTTC
CDR3 protein: CSASSILAGGSYEQYF
clone size: many
J gene: TRBJ2-7
V gene: TRBV20-1
D gene: TRBD2

CDR3 DNA: TGTGCCAGCAGTCCAGGGACTAGCGCCCAAGAGACCCAGTACTTC
CDR3 protein: CASSPGTSAQETQYF
clone size: -
J gene: TRBJ2-5
V gene: TRBV28
D gene: TRBD2

CDR3 DNA: TGTGCCAGCAGCGTAGAGGCCGGAACTAACTATGGCTACACCTTC
CDR3 protein: CASSVEAGTNYGYTF
clone size: -
J gene: TRBJ1-2
V gene: TRBV9
D gene: -

CDR3 DNA: TGTGCCAGCAGCTTAAGAGCGGGCACTACCTACAATGAGCAGTTCTTC
CDR3 protein: CASSLRAGTTYNEQFF
clone size: few
J gene: TRBJ2-1
V gene: TRBV7-2
D gene: -

CDR3 DNA: TGCAGTGCTAGACCCCTAACAGGGGGCCAAGAGACCCAGTACTTC
CDR3 protein: CSARPLTGGQETQYF
clone size: many
J gene: TRBJ2-5
V gene: TRBV20-1
D gene: TRBD1

CDR3 DNA: TGTGCCACCAGCCAATCCTTCGGCTCTGGGGCCAACGTCCTGACTTTC
CDR3 protein: CATSQSFGSGANVLTF
clone size: -
J gene: TRBJ2-6
V gene: TRBV15
D gene: -

CDR3 DNA: TGTGCCAGCAGCCACTCCGGTCCGGGACTAGCTCAGGGAAATACGCAGTATTTT
CDR3 protein: CASSHSGPGLAQGNTQYF
clone size: -
J gene: TRBJ2-3
V gene: TRBV11-2
D gene: TRBD2

CDR3 DNA: TGTGCCAGCAGTACAGGACAGGTCTACAATGAGCAGTTCTTC
CDR3 protein: CASSTGQVYNEQFF
clone size: -
J gene: TRBJ2-1
V gene: TRBV28
D gene: TRBD1

CDR3 DNA: TGTGCCTCCTCCGGGGTAGGCCAGCCCCAGCATTTT
CDR3 protein: CASSGVGQPQHF
clone size: -
J gene: TRBJ1-5
V gene: TRBV30
D gene: -

CDR3 DNA: TGTGCCAGCAGTTACTCGATGGGGGACTATGGCTACACCTTC
CDR3 protein: CASSYSMGDYGYTF
clone size: few
J gene: TRBJ1-2
V gene: TRBV6-5
D gene: -

CDR3 DNA: TGCGCCAGCAGCCAAGTCCCTTGGCTAGCCAAAAACATTCAGTACTTC
CDR3 protein: CASSQVPWLAKNIQYF
clone size: few
J gene: TRBJ2-4
V gene: TRBV4-1
D gene: -

CDR3 DNA: TGTGCCAGCAGGGGGCTTATGGACAGGGATGGCTACACCTTC
CDR3 protein: CASRGLMDRDGYTF
clone size: -
J gene: TRBJ1-2
V gene: TRBV6-1
D gene: TRBD1

CDR3 DNA: TGCAGCGTTGGACAGGGGACCACTGAAGCTTTCTTT
CDR3 protein: CSVGQGTTEAFF
clone size: few
J gene: TRBJ1-1
V gene: TRBV29-1
D gene: TRBD1

CDR3 DNA: TGCAGTGCTAACCCCCGGAGCGGAACCTACAATGAGCAGTTCTTC
CDR3 protein: CSANPRSGTYNEQFF
clone size: many
J gene: TRBJ2-1
V gene: TRBV20-1
D gene: -

CDR3 DNA: TGTGCCAGCAGCCCCCGGGACACCGGTGAGCAGTTCTTC
CDR3 protein: CASSPRDTGEQFF
clone size: -
J gene: TRBJ2-1
V gene: TRBV11-3
D gene: -

CDR3 DNA: TGCGCCAGCAGCCCAACAGGGGGCATGAAGGAGACCCAGTACTTC
CDR3 protein: CASSPTGGMKETQYF
clone size: few
J gene: TRBJ2-5
V gene: TRBV5-1
D gene: TRBD1

CDR3 DNA: TGTGCCAGCAGCCAAGAAAATCGGGGCCGAAACACAGATACGCAGTATTTT
CDR3 protein: CASSQENRGRNTDTQYF
clone size: -
J gene: TRBJ2-3
V gene: TRBV14
D gene: -

CDR3 DNA: TGCGCCAGCAGCTCCCCTCGTAGGACAGGGAAGGACACCGGGGAGCTGTTTTTT
CDR3 protein: CASSSPRRTGKDTGELFF
clone size: -
J gene: TRBJ2-2
V gene: TRBV5-1
D gene: TRBD1

CDR3 DNA: TGTGCCAGCAGCTTATCCGAAAACACTGAAGCTTTCTTT
CDR3 protein: CASSLSENTEAFF
clone size: many
J gene: TRBJ1-1
V gene: TRBV7-9
D gene: -

CDR3 DNA: TGCAGCTCTGGGGTAGGGGGGCGAACTGAAGCTTTCTTT
CDR3 protein: CSSGVGGRTEAFF
clone size: few
J gene: TRBJ1-1
V gene: TRBV29-1
D gene: -

CDR3 DNA: TGTGCCAGCAGCTTAAACTGGGGGAATCAGCCCCAGCATTTT
CDR3 protein: CASSLNWGNQPQHF
clone size: few
J gene: TRBJ1-5
V gene: TRBV7-2
D gene: -